The 22 T cell receptor beta chains below come from one sample, sequenced in a study of shared clonotypes between healthy human individuals. This table comes from immunoSEQ multiplex PCR, and its TCRdb copy is limited to in-frame clones, with some not included. Of over 850,000 clones in the sample, 75% to 80% are singletons; the top ten hold approximately 0.5%. Sequencing input: memory CD4+ T cells from PBMCs. The subset was: CD45RA-negative fraction. The receptors were sampled from a man between 18 and 29 years old in good health. Some clones in this sample may be carry-over from other donors' samples.

The chain couples TRBV19 to TRBJ1-5, with 8 nucleotides matching TRBD1. There are 15 residues in the CDR3. The junction had 7 bases not matched to a gene; V was cut back by 6 bases and J by 3 bases. The germline V gene encodes CDR1 LNHDA and CDR2 SQIVND (reference sequence). This chain's CDR3 is CASSDRTGPNQPQHF. The CDR3 DNA reads TGTGCCAGTAGCGATAGGACAGGGCCCAATCAGCCCCAGCATTTT.

On this clone itself: Within the sample, other DNA sequences also encode this same CDR3. The chain carries TRBV30 and TRBJ1-2, with unresolved D. The V gene's germline CDR1 is GTSNPN and CDR2 SVGIG (reference sequence). V was pared by 4 bases and J by 1 base, with 7 bases between. The CDR3 has 12 amino acids. CDR3 bases: TGTGCCTGGACCACAGATAACTATGGCTACACCTTC. Encoded protein: CAWTTDNYGYTF.

In its sample, this clone was seen many times. CDR3 sequence reads: CASSQGLAGQGQYF. The CDR3 DNA is TGCGCCAGCAGCCAAGGACTAGCGGGGCAGGGGCAGTACTTC. This chain connects TRBV4-3 to TRBJ2-7, with 11 bases lining up with TRBD2. There are 14 residues in the CDR3. Germline CDR1 LGHNA, CDR2 YSLEER. V gave up 1 base and J gave up 9 bases; unmatched junction bases: 5.

The V gene is TRBV28, the J gene TRBJ2-1, with TRBD2 matching 7 bases. This CDR3 comprises 15 residues. The germline CDR1 and CDR2 sequences are MDHEN and SYDVKM. J was trimmed by 8 bases and V by 7 bases; bases with no gene match: 14. The CDR3 region has the DNA TGTGCCAGCATCACAGGCGGGAGTAGTAAGGATGAGCAGTTCTTC. Its translation: CASITGGSSKDEQFF.

In its sample, this clone was seen many times. The same CDR3 is also encoded by other DNA sequences in this sample. The rearrangement links TRBV6-5 to TRBJ2-7; the match to TRBD2 covers 8 bases. This CDR3 spans 15 amino acids. Germline-derived CDR1 and CDR2 are MNHEY and SVGAGI. V lost 0 bases to trimming and J lost 2 bases; unmatched junction nucleotides: 3. CDR3 region: CASSYSGLGPYEQYF. Here the CDR3 DNA reads TGTGCCAGCAGTTACTCGGGACTAGGGCCCTACGAGCAGTACTTC.

This clone was seen a handful of times. The gene calls are TRBV10-1 and TRBJ2-3, with D tentatively TRBD1 or TRBD2 (6 bases each). The CDR3 contains 19 residues. Between the trimmed V and J ends, which lost 7 bases and 4 bases, there was a span of 30 bases. Germline V lookup: CDR1 WNHNN, CDR2 SYGVQD (reference sequence). The CDR3 DNA reads as TGCGCCAGCATTCCGGACGTATCGGGACTCCCGAGGGGGGCAGATACGCAGTATTTT. This gives the protein CASIPDVSGLPRGADTQYF.

The chain joins TRBV9 to TRBJ2-3, with unresolved D. CDR1 is SGDLS and CDR2 is YYNGEE in the germline V gene. This CDR3 has 8 residues. The CDR3 loop reads CAPDTQYF. CDR3 DNA sequence: TGTGCACCAGATACGCAGTATTTT.

This chain links TRBV5-1 with TRBJ2-3; 11 bases align to TRBD2. The V segment lost 4 bases and the J segment 1 base; nucleotides outside the gene matches: 8. CDR3 length equals 17 residues. Germline V gives CDR1 SGHRS, CDR2 YFSETQ. The CDR3, as DNA: TGCGCCAGCAGCGTTTTAGCGGGAGGGCCAGGCACAGATACGCAGTATTTT. Translation gives CASSVLAGGPGTDTQYF.

The V gene is TRBV5-1, the J gene TRBJ1-1; 7 bases agree with TRBD1. V shed 2 bases, J shed 5 bases, and the junction held 6 bases outside the gene matches. Germline CDR1 SGHRS, CDR2 YFSETQ. The CDR3 consists of 14 residues. The CDR3 loop is CASSFTTGETEAFF. CDR3 sequence (DNA): TGCGCCAGCAGCTTCACAACAGGGGAGACTGAAGCTTTCTTT.

The rearrangement links TRBV28 to TRBJ2-3; 7 bases are a match to TRBD1. The CDR3 has 15 residues. The ends lost 5 bases at V and 5 bases at J; junction bases unmatched: 10. The V gene's germline CDR1 is MDHEN and CDR2 SYDVKM. The CDR3 coding sequence is TGTGCCAGCAGTCGCCCTGGCAGGGGGATAGATACGCAGTATTTT. This codes for CASSRPGRGIDTQYF. Variable domain in full (rest from reference TRBV28 and TRBJ2-3): DVKVTQSSRYLVKRTGEKVFLECVQDMDHENMFWYRQDPGLGLRLIYFSYDVKMKEKGDIPEGYSVSREKKERFSLILESASTNQTSMYLCASSRPGRGIDTQYFGPGTRLTVL.

The chain combines TRBV6-5 with TRBJ2-3; TRBD2 matches 10 bases. CDR1 and CDR2 from the germline V gene are MNHEY and SVGAGI. The CDR3 contains 13 residues. The ends lost 0 bases at V and 14 bases at J; junction bases unmatched: 5. CDR3 DNA sequence: TGTGCCAGCAGTTACTCGAGCGGGAGGGCCACGTATTTT. Amino acid sequence: CASSYSSGRATYF.

The rearrangement uses TRBV5-4 and TRBJ2-1; D is unresolved. This CDR3 has 15 residues. Germline lookup yields CDR1 SGHNT and CDR2 YYREEE (reference sequence). Trimming removed 0 bases from V and 5 bases from J, with 12 bases in between. CDR3 nucleotides: TGTGCCAGCAGCTTGGATAGCACAACAAACAATGAGCAGTTCTTC. Protein: CASSLDSTTNNEQFF.

This clone was observed a few times. The chain recombines TRBV10-1 with TRBJ2-5; 10 nucleotides align to TRBD2. CDR3 size: 17 residues. Germline CDR1 is WNHNN and CDR2 is SYGVQD (reference sequence). V dropped 0 bases and J dropped 1; count of bases not matched to a gene: 5. As DNA, the CDR3 is TGCGCCAGCAGTGAGTCGGGGGTAGCGGGAGGCCAAGAGACCCAGTACTTC. Amino acids: CASSESGVAGGQETQYF.

The gene calls are TRBV5-1 and TRBJ2-2; the D gene could be TRBD1 or TRBD2 (5 bases each). The germline gives CDR1 SGHRS, CDR2 YFSETQ. This CDR3 is 13 amino acids long. V was trimmed by 4 bases and J by 8 bases, leaving 12 bases between them. CDR3 in DNA: TGCGCCAGCAGCAATGGGGGAAGTGGGGAGCTGTTTTTT. Its translation is CASSNGGSGELFF.

This chain joins TRBV30 and TRBJ1-3; D is unclear. CDR3 size: 16 residues. Per germline, CDR1 GTSNPN and CDR2 SVGIG (reference sequence). V gave up 3 bases and J gave up 4 bases, with 19 bases separating them. CDR3 loop: CAWSQGLPRGGNTIYF. The DNA for the CDR3 is TGTGCCTGGAGCCAAGGGCTGCCCCGGGGAGGAAACACCATATATTTT.

The table lists this clone with many counts. The chain joins TRBV7-6 to TRBJ1-5; D unresolved. CDR3 length: 13 residues. In germline, CDR1 is SGHVS, CDR2 FNYEAQ. The V end was cut by 4 bases, the J end by 4 bases, with 8 bases between. The CDR3 nucleotides read TGTGCCAGCAGCTCTCAACTAAATCAGCCCCAGCATTTT. Protein product: CASSSQLNQPQHF.

The gene calls are TRBV28 and TRBJ2-2; no reliable D call. Between the trimmed V and J ends, which lost 5 bases and 6 bases, there was a span of 10 bases. Germline V gene sequence: CDR1 MDHEN, CDR2 SYDVKM. This CDR3 region has 13 residues. In nucleotides, the CDR3 is TGTGCCAGCAGTCCCGGGCCCCCCGGGGAGCTGTTTTTT. It translates to CASSPGPPGELFF.

A remark on this clone: Other nucleotide sequences from this sample produce the same CDR3. The gene calls are TRBV7-2 and TRBJ1-1; the D gene is possibly TRBD1 (5 bases). With 2 bases removed from V and 1 base from J, the gap between germline ends came to 8 bases. In germline, CDR1 is SGHTA, CDR2 FQGNSA. The CDR3 is made up of 14 amino acids. In DNA form, the CDR3 reads TGTGCCAGCAGCTTAAATCAGGGGAACACTGAAGCTTTCTTT. Translated, it gives CASSLNQGNTEAFF.

This chain connects TRBV2 to TRBJ1-4; D gene unclear. Trimming took off 7 bases at V and 0 bases at J, with 12 bases between the two ends. Germline V gene sequence: CDR1 SNHLY, CDR2 FYNNEI. The CDR3 spans 15 residues. CDR3: CASTLGLATNEKLFF. Written as DNA, the CDR3 is TGTGCCAGCACCCTGGGCCTTGCAACTAATGAAAAACTGTTTTTT.

V and J are TRBV7-2 and TRBJ2-2; D remains unclear. V was cut by 3 bases and J by 5 bases, with 10 bases left in between. CDR1 and CDR2 (germline): SGHTA, FQGNSA. This CDR3 is 14 amino acids long. The CDR3 protein is CASSFVVGTGELFF. CDR3 DNA sequence: TGTGCCAGCAGCTTTGTTGTGGGAACCGGGGAGCTGTTTTTT.

The chain has TRBV21-1 and TRBJ2-5; the table's D call, TRBD2, has no DNA check behind it. TRBV21-1 is flagged as a pseudogene. This CDR3 is 16 amino acids long. CDR3: CASSKVPREAKETQYF. CDR3 sequence (DNA): TGTGCCAGCAGCAAAGTTCCGCGGGAGGCAAAAGAGACCCAGTACTTC.

The CDR3 is CASNIPGLVETQYF. CDR3 DNA: TGCGCCAGCAACATACCGGGACTGGTAGAGACCCAGTACTTC. The rearrangement uses TRBV5-1 and TRBJ2-5, with a weak D call TRBD2 (6 bases). Germline V gives CDR1 SGHRS, CDR2 YFSETQ. This CDR3 spans 14 amino acids. Trimming stripped 6 bases from V and 4 bases from J, with 16 bases between.